The 19 T cell receptor beta chains below were found in one sample sequenced in a study of radiation and T cells in renal cell carcinoma. Indicated time point: baseline pretreatment blood. The treatment: 15 Gy SBRT to primary tumor, nephrectomy 4 weeks later. Using immunoSEQ multiplex PCR, the repertoire was profiled, and TCRdb retains in-frame clones only, with some absent. The repertoire includes 130,000 to 150,000 clones, nearly 90% of them detected once, and around 12% sits in the top ten. Sequencing used blood, obtained from a patient whose treatment included radiotherapy and nephrectomy. Source of these receptors: a woman aged 50 to 65 with renal cell carcinoma.

V usage is TRBV6-1 and J usage is TRBJ2-5; possible D gene TRBD2, 5 bases. Germline V gene lookup returns CDR1 MNHNS and CDR2 SASEGT. The V end was cut by 4 bases, the J end by 4 bases, with 13 bases between. The CDR3 contains 14 residues. The CDR3, as DNA: TGTGCCAGCAGTGGATTAGCGTTCCGAGAGACCCAGTACTTC. Translation: CASSGLAFRETQYF.

The chain links TRBV7-2 to TRBJ1-1; 10 bases fit TRBD1. Germline loops: CDR1 SGHTA, CDR2 FQGNSA. The CDR3 is 15 residues long. The V gene end was trimmed by 5 bases and the J gene end by 8 bases; junction bases not matched to a gene: 11. CDR3: CASSMRTGGVGEAFF. CDR3 coding DNA: TGTGCCAGCAGCATGAGGACAGGGGGGGTAGGGGAAGCTTTCTTT.

This clone was counted a single time. This rearrangement joins TRBV30 to TRBJ1-5; maybe TRBD1 (5 bases). Trimming stripped 2 bases from V and 0 bases from J, with 17 bases between. From germline, CDR1 is GTSNPN and CDR2 SVGIG (reference sequence). The CDR3 is 17 amino acids. This CDR3 reads CAWSSHGGLISNQPQHF. CDR3 in DNA: TGTGCCTGGAGTTCTCACGGGGGATTAATTAGCAATCAGCCCCAGCATTTT.

V and J are TRBV29-1 and TRBJ2-7, with D unresolved. Trimming cost V 7 bases and J 7 bases, with 29 bases left between them. The CDR3 runs to 16 residues. Germline CDR1 SQVTM, CDR2 ANQGSEA. CDR3 in amino acids: CSACIVSGGTFGEQYF. DNA for the CDR3: TGCAGCGCCTGTATAGTAAGTGGTGGAACATTTGGGGAGCAGTACTTC.

The chain uses TRBV25-1 and TRBJ1-5; D is uncertain. The CDR3 extends over 13 amino acids. V was pared by 3 bases and J by 3 bases, with 6 bases between. Per germline, CDR1 MGHDK and CDR2 SYGVNS. CDR3 DNA: TGTGCCAGCAGTGATAATTACAATCAGCCCCAGCATTTT. Amino acids: CASSDNYNQPQHF.

This clone was seen only once. The chain recombines TRBV6-5 with TRBJ2-7; D perhaps matches TRBD1 (6 bases). Germline values: CDR1 MNHEY, CDR2 SVGAGI. CDR3 length: 14 residues. Trimming shortened V by 5 bases and J by 1 base, and 12 bases separated the two germline ends. Written as DNA, the CDR3 is TGTGCCAGCAGTAAACAGGGCCTATCCTACGAGCAGTACTTC. It translates to CASSKQGLSYEQYF.

This chain uses TRBV11-2 with TRBJ2-7; TRBD2 might be the D (6 bases). V shed 1 base and J shed 2 bases, with 18 bases lying between them. The CDR3 sequence is 17 residues long. In germline, CDR1 is SGHAT, CDR2 FQNNGV. DNA of the CDR3: TGTGCCAGCAGCTTAGGGGTGGTCGGGACTGAAACCTACGAGCAGTACTTC. Translated: CASSLGVVGTETYEQYF.

The gene calls are TRBV19 and TRBJ2-7; 8 bases are a match to TRBD2. The CDR3 totals 16 residues. Germline CDR1 reads LNHDA; CDR2 reads SQIVND (reference sequence). With 5 bases clipped from V and 2 bases from J, the junction kept 11 bases outside the gene matches. The CDR3 spells CASSPLAVPFTYEQYF. CDR3 sequence (DNA): TGTGCCAGTAGTCCACTAGCGGTTCCCTTTACCTACGAGCAGTACTTC. Complete variable domain (other parts from reference TRBV19 and TRBJ2-7): DGGITQSPKYLFRKEGQNVTLSCEQNLNHDAMYWYRQDPGQGLRLIYYSQIVNDFQKGDIAEGYSVSREKKESFPLTVTSAQKNPTAFYLCASSPLAVPFTYEQYFGPGTRLTVT.

J is TRBJ2-4 and V is TRBV14, with 10 bases that match TRBD1. This CDR3 is 14 amino acids long. V lost 4 bases, J lost 6 bases, and 3 bases stayed unmatched. Per germline, CDR1 SGHDN and CDR2 FVKESK. The CDR3 DNA sequence: TGTGCCAGCAGCCGACAGGGGGCCGGAAACATTCAGTACTTC. It translates to CASSRQGAGNIQYF.

The J gene is TRBJ1-1, the V gene TRBV4-3; no clear D gene. The germline V gene has CDR1 LGHNA and CDR2 YSLEER. The CDR3 runs 15 residues. The V and J ends lost 2 bases and 1 base respectively, with 11 bases between them. In DNA form, the CDR3 reads TGCGCCAGCAGCCAACTGATACAGCAGAACACTGAAGCTTTCTTT. This gives the protein CASSQLIQQNTEAFF.

The chain joins TRBV5-1 to TRBJ2-3, with TRBD2 identical over 10 bases. In germline, CDR1 is SGHRS, CDR2 YFSETQ. The CDR3 is made up of 16 amino acids. V was clipped by 3 bases and J by 0 bases; unmatched bases: 4. CDR3: CASSWSGGASTDTQYF. CDR3 bases: TGCGCCAGCAGCTGGAGCGGGGGGGCTAGCACAGATACGCAGTATTTT.

CDR3 coding DNA: TGTGCCAGCAGTACGGGACAGGGGGCAGGAAAACTGTTTTTT. Translated, it gives CASSTGQGAGKLFF. This rearrangement joins TRBV7-9 to TRBJ1-4; 12 bases align to TRBD1. The CDR3 loop spans 14 amino acids. Germline loops: CDR1 SEHNR, CDR2 FQNEAQ (reference sequence). V was pared by 6 bases and J by 10 bases, with 6 bases of the junction left unmatched.

The CDR3 here is CAGRARTGETQYF. DNA for the CDR3: TGTGCCGGGAGAGCGAGGACTGGAGAGACCCAGTACTTC. J is TRBJ2-5 and V is TRBV5-8, with D possibly being TRBD2 (5 bases). Trimming cost V 10 bases and J 4 bases, with 17 bases left between them. Germline CDR1 SGHTS, CDR2 YDEGEE. The CDR3 has 13 residues. Drawing the rest from reference TRBV5-8 and TRBJ2-5, the complete variable domain is EAGVTQSPTHLIKTRGQQATLRCSPISGHTSVYWYQQALGLGLQFLLWYDEGEERNRGNFPPRFSGRQFPNYSSELNVNALELEDSALYLCAGRARTGETQYFGPGTRLLVL.

V is TRBV5-1 and J is TRBJ2-5; no firm D call. The ends were cut back, 6 bases at V and 5 bases at J, with 8 bases in the middle. This CDR3 has 11 residues. Per the germline V gene, CDR1 is SGHRS and CDR2 is YFSETQ. The CDR3 coding sequence is TGCGCCAGCATCTCGGGTGAGACCCAGTACTTC. Its translation: CASISGETQYF.

CDR3 DNA: TGTGCCAGCAGGGATGGTCAGCCCCAGCATTTT. Translated, it gives CASRDGQPQHF. The gene calls are TRBV6-6 and TRBJ1-5; D not certain. The CDR3 consists of 11 residues. Trimming pared 6 bases from V and 6 bases from J, leaving 6 bases between. Germline CDR1 reads MNHNY; CDR2 reads SVGAGI (reference sequence).

J is TRBJ2-3 and V is TRBV10-2, with D possibly called TRBD1 or TRBD2 (5 bases each). The CDR3 is 16 amino acids. V was clipped by 4 bases and J by 7 bases, with 21 bases between them. From germline, CDR1 is WSHSY and CDR2 SAAADI. CDR3 region: CASSGSRDHNKNTQYF. The DNA of the CDR3 is TGCGCCAGCAGTGGGTCCCGGGACCACAATAAGAATACGCAGTATTTT.

The chain is built from TRBV18 and TRBJ1-2; D possibly corresponds to TRBD1 (5 bases). Germline V gene lookup returns CDR1 KGHSH and CDR2 LQKENI. V shed 2 bases and J shed 4 bases, with 11 bases lying between them. This CDR3 region has 14 residues. DNA of the CDR3: TGTGCCAGCTCACCAGGGTCCGGGGCCTATGGCTACACCTTC. This gives the protein CASSPGSGAYGYTF.

This sequence joins TRBV7-9 and TRBJ2-3, with D perhaps assigned TRBD1 or TRBD2 (6 bases each). Trimming removed 7 bases from V and 2 bases from J, with 13 bases in between. In germline, CDR1 is SEHNR, CDR2 FQNEAQ (reference sequence). This CDR3 comprises 14 residues. CDR3 bases: TGTGCCAGCATTTGGGGGGCTAACACAGATACGCAGTATTTT. It is translated as CASIWGANTDTQYF.

The CDR3, as DNA: TGTGCCAGCAGCCAAGATTCGTACGAGCAGTACTTC. It is translated as CASSQDSYEQYF. The chain joins TRBV4-2 to TRBJ2-7; D call uncertain. Germline CDR1 and CDR2: LGHNA and YNFKEQ. There are 12 residues in the CDR3. With 0 bases removed from V and 4 bases from J, the gap between germline ends came to 4 bases.